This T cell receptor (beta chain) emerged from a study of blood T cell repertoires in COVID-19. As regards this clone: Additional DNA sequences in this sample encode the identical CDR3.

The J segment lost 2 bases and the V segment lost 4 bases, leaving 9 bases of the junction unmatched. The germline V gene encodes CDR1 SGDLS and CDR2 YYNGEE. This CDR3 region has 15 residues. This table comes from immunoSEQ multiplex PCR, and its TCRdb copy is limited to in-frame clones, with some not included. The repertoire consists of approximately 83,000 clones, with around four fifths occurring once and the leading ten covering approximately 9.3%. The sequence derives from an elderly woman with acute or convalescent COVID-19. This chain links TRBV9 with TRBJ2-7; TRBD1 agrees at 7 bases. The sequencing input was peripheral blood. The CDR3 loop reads CASSPSGTVPYEQYF. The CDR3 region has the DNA TGTGCCAGCAGCCCCTCCGGGACAGTCCCCTACGAGCAGTACTTC.